Listed below are T cell receptor beta chains from one sample, sequenced in a study of beta chain features in type 1 diabetes. The protocol was immunoSEQ multiplex PCR, while the TCRdb copy is restricted to in-frame clones and leaves out a portion. Altogether about 330,000 clones are present, about 10% being singletons, with the ten largest covering around 0.015%. Material for sequencing was naive CD4+ T cells from blood. The receptor set was obtained from a woman in her twenties or thirties in good health. CDR3s include the opening cysteine and the closing phenylalanine or tryptophan. The D gene is left open where the match is weak. Expanded clones are given a class, and other clones once, few, many or no size at all.

>TRBJ2-7|-|few|TRBV30
TGTGCCTGGAACGGGGGATTCTACGAGCAGTACTTC
CAWNGGFYEQYF
>TRBJ2-1|TRBD2|few|TRBV18
TGTGCCAGCTCACCCTCACCACTAGCGGGACTTTCCTACAATGAGCAGTTCTTC
CASSPSPLAGLSYNEQFF
>TRBJ2-7|TRBD1|few|TRBV28
TGTGCCAGCAGTTTAGTAGACCGGGACAGGGTACACGAGCAGTACTTC
CASSLVDRDRVHEQYF
>TRBJ1-3|-|-|TRBV30
TGTGCCTCTCTGGGGCACTCTGGAAACACCATATATTTT
CASLGHSGNTIYF
>TRBJ2-7|-|few|TRBV30
TGTGCCTGGAGTGTACACCCGAACTACGAGCAGTACTTC
CAWSVHPNYEQYF
>TRBJ2-7|-|-|TRBV19
TGTGCCAGTAAACTCTCGGCGGGCGGGTATTCCTACGAGCAGTACTTC
CASKLSAGGYSYEQYF
>TRBJ2-1|TRBD2|-|TRBV6-5
TGTGCCAGCAGTTACTCGAGCCTAGCGGGAAATGAGCAGTTCTTC
CASSYSSLAGNEQFF
>TRBJ1-1|-|-|TRBV27
TGTGCCAGCAGTTGGATCCGGGGGGTGAGGGTCGGGATGGCTGAAGCTTTCTTT
CASSWIRGVRVGMAEAFF
>TRBJ2-3|TRBD2|-|TRBV9
TGTGCCAGCAGCTCGCGGGGGGACACAGATACGCAGTATTTT
CASSSRGDTDTQYF
>TRBJ2-1|-|-|TRBV28
TGTGCCAGCAGTTCGGGGACTTACAACAATGAGCAGTTCTTC
CASSSGTYNNEQFF
>TRBJ2-7|-|few|TRBV7-6
TGTGCCAGCAGCATCCTTCGGGAAGGGGAGCAGTACTTC
CASSILREGEQYF
>TRBJ1-5|TRBD1|-|TRBV28
TGTGCCAGCGGGACAGTCGATCAGCCCCAGCATTTT
CASGTVDQPQHF
>TRBJ2-7|TRBD1|-|TRBV25-1
TGTGCCAGCAGTGGCCCAGGGACAGGGTTAACCGAGCAGTACTTC
CASSGPGTGLTEQYF
>TRBJ2-1|TRBD2|-|TRBV4-3
TGCGCCAGCAGCAGAATAGCGGGAGGGCCGTACAATGAGCAGTTCTTC
CASSRIAGGPYNEQFF
>TRBJ1-5|-|few|TRBV5-4
TGTGCCAGCAGCTTGAGTGGGCCAAGCTTTAATCAGCCCCAGCATTTT
CASSLSGPSFNQPQHF
>TRBJ2-1|TRBD1|few|TRBV4-3
TGCGCCAGCAGCCAAGTTGTGGGACAGGGTAAAAATGAGCAGTTCTTC
CASSQVVGQGKNEQFF
>TRBJ2-1|TRBD2|-|TRBV5-4
TGTGCCAGCAGCAAACTAGCGGGTGCTTCCTACAATGAGCAGTTCTTC
CASSKLAGASYNEQFF
>TRBJ2-7|TRBD2|few|TRBV7-2
TGTGCCAGCAGCACCAGACTAGCGGGAACCTACGAGCAGTACTTC
CASSTRLAGTYEQYF
>TRBJ2-4|TRBD1|few|TRBV7-9
TGTGCCAGCAGCTTAGCGGACAGGGGAGGCATTCAGTACTTC
CASSLADRGGIQYF
>TRBJ2-5|-|-|TRBV7-2
TGTGCCAGCAACCGAGTCAGCGGCACTCGGGAGACCCAGTACTTC
CASNRVSGTRETQYF
>TRBJ2-1|TRBD1|few|TRBV7-9
TGTGCCAGCAGCGACAGGGGTGACGATGAGCAGTTCTTC
CASSDRGDDEQFF
>TRBJ1-1|TRBD1|-|TRBV15
TGTGCCACCAGCAGGGGTGGGACAGGGGGCACTGAAGCTTTCTTT
CATSRGGTGGTEAFF
>TRBJ2-1|TRBD1|few|TRBV28
TGTGCCAGCAGTTTATCCCGGACAGGGGGGGATGAGCAGTTCTTC
CASSLSRTGGDEQFF
>TRBJ2-3|-|few|TRBV2
TGTGCCAGCAGTGACCAGGGTCGCACAGATACGCAGTATTTT
CASSDQGRTDTQYF